The T cell receptor beta chain under discussion was sequenced for a study of siplizumab effects on memory and regulatory T cells. CDR3 length: 14 residues. Trimming took 4 bases from V and 4 from J; bases not matched to a gene: 7. Germline-derived CDR1 and CDR2 are SGHTA and FQGNSA. The study assayed around 92,000 TCR templates per sample. Data came from immunoSEQ multiplex PCR; TCRdb stores just in-frame clones and leaves some out. The sample consists of over 90,000 clones, about 90% of them appearing once. A note on this clone: The target antigen is unknown.

Findings and limits, study-wide: Both greater diversity than memory cells and a major contribution to the alloresponse seemed to characterize naive T cells. Mean Treg-derived proportions of mappable alloreactive CD4+ clones were just under 70% for siplizumab and 25% to 30% for controls. Researchers could not give a naive or memory phenotype to roughly 75-96% of proliferating CD4+ or CD8+ clones.

The V call is TRBV7-2, the J call TRBJ2-7; 7 positions match TRBD1. Sequenced sample: CD4+ T cells sorted from blood. This TCR was sampled from a human donor in good health. The chain's CDR3 is CASSSETGSYEQYF. CDR3 DNA sequence: TGTGCCAGCAGCTCCGAGACAGGGTCATACGAGCAGTACTTC. The entire variable domain, with the rest obtained from reference TRBV7-2 and TRBJ2-7, is as follows: GAGVSQSPSNKVTEKGKDVELRCDPISGHTALYWYRQSLGQGLEFLIYFQGNSAPDKSGLPSDRFSAERTGGSVSTLTIQRTQQEDSAVYLCASSSETGSYEQYFGPGTRLTVT.